This T cell receptor (beta chain) was observed in a study of blood T cell repertoires in COVID-19 (dated by TCRdb to 2018 to 2021). Looking at the study overall: Collaborator samples came from the United States, Italy and Spain and covered acute and convalescent phases of COVID-19. The material from the prospective study consisted of cDNA or gDNA derived from T cells, B-cell-depleted T cells, or PBMCs. Deeply sampled blood TCRbeta repertoires from subjects exposed to, actively infected with, or recovered from COVID-19 were included in the dataset. The repertoires were released in a freely available public database meant as a resource for research on the immune response to SARS-CoV-2. Samples were obtained from the ongoing ImmuneRACE study (first 160 participants) and from about 1,300 subjects provided by 6 global collaborators. The sample metadata nearly always contained a de-identified subject ID, COVID-19 status, age in years and sex. HLA class I and class II types, where available, came from metadata supplied by the sample provider rather than from assay-based typing. Results the study describes overall, beyond this receptor: How much clinical and demographic metadata was included differed by source and by participant, and the metadata was provided uncurated.

A second Seattle source provided samples from volunteer blood donors who had recovered from COVID-19. Whole blood was collected in K2EDTA tubes by collaborating institutions according to the institutions' own protocols. For TCRbeta analysis, collaborators shipped samples in one of three forms: frozen whole blood, isolated PBMCs, or DNA extracted from either of those sample types. Concerning this clone: Its antigen is currently not known. It has no much larger one-base neighbor in the sample; base qualities were not kept.

Via the germline V gene, CDR1 is SGHTA and CDR2 FQGNSA. V is shortened by 5 bases, J by 0 bases, and the region joining them spans 16 bases. From its cysteine to its phenylalanine, the CDR3 spans 16 amino acids. CDR3 DNA only is kept here, 48 bases in frame from base 1. TCRbeta CDR3 regions were amplified from genomic DNA using the immunoSEQ Assay, a bias-controlled multiplex PCR. Under the source paper's analysis protocol: Nucleated cell counts per sample were estimated from amplification of reference gene primers within the assay. To quantify the absolute abundance of each unique TCRbeta CDR3 rearrangement, sequence reads were collapsed and filtered. For each sample, productive Simpson clonality was calculated by taking the square root of Simpson's diversity index across productive rearrangements. The table was pulled from immuneACCESS by TCRdb, which kept in-frame rearrangements only. Such tables lose some clones; where checked, under half of the loss comes from unresolved V genes, and the rest has no known cause. That table furnishes V, J and clone size, whereas the DNA furnished D and trimming. In this sample the table shows more than 250,000 clones, less than 85% of which occur a single time. The leading ten clones occupy about 4.6% of the sample.

The TCR originated in a man in his fifties or sixties who had recovered from COVID-19. The sequenced sample consisted of peripheral blood. The rearranged segments are TRBV7-2 and TRBJ1-1; the D gene identity is not certain. Read as DNA, the sequence is TGTGCCAGCAGCCAACCGTTCCGGGTTATGAACACTGAAGCTTTCTTT. Translated, this is CASSQPFRVMNTEAFF.